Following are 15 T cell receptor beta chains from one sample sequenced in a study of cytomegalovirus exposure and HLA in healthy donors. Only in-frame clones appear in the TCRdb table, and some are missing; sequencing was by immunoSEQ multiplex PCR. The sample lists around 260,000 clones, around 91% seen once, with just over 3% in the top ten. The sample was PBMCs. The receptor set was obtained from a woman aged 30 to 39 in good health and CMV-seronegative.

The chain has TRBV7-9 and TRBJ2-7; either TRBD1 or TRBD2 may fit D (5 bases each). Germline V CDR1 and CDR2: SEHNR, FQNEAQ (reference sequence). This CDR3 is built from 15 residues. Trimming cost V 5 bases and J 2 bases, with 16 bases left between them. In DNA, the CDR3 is TGTGCCAGCAGCCAGACAGCGACTATGACCTACGAGCAGTACTTC. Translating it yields CASSQTATMTYEQYF.

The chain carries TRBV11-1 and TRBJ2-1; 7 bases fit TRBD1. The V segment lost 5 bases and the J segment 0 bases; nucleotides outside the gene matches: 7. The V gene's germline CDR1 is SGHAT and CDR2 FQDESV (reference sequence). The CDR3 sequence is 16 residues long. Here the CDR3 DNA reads TGTGCCAGCAGCGCCCACAGGACAGGCTCCTACAATGAGCAGTTCTTC. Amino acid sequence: CASSAHRTGSYNEQFF.

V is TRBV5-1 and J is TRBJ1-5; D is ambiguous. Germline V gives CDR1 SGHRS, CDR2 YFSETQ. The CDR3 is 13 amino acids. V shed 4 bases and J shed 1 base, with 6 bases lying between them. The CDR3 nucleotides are TGCGCCAGCAGCGAAGTCAGCAATCAGCCCCAGCATTTT. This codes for CASSEVSNQPQHF.

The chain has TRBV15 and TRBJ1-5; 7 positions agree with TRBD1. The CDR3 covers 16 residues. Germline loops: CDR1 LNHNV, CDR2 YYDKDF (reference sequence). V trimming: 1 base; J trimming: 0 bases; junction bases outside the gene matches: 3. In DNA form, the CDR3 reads TGTGCCACCAGCAGAGTGACAGGGTATAGCAATCAGCCCCAGCATTTT. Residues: CATSRVTGYSNQPQHF.

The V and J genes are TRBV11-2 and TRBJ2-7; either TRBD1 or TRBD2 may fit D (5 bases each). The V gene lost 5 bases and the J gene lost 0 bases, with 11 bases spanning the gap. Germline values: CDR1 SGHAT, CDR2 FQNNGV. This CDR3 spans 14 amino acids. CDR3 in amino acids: CASSRKGSSYEQYF. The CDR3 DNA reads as TGTGCCAGCAGCCGCAAGGGGAGCTCCTACGAGCAGTACTTC.

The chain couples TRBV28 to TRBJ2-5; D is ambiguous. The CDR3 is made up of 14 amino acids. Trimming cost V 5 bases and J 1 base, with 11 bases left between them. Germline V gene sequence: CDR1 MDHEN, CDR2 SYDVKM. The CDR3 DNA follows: TGTGCCAGCAGTACGCAGGAGTTCCAAGAGACCCAGTACTTC. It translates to CASSTQEFQETQYF.

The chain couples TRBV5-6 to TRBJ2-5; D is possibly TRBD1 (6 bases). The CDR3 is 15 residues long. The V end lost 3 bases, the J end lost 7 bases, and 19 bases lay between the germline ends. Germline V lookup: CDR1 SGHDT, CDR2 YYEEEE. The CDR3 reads CASSSEWGQERTQYF. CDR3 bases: TGTGCCAGCAGCTCAGAGTGGGGGCAAGAGAGGACCCAGTACTTC.

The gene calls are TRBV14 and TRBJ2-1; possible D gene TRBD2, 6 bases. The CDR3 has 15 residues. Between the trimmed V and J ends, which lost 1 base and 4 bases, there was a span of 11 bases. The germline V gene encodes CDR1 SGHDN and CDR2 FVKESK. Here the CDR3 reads CASSQVSSAYNEQFF. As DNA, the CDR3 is TGTGCCAGCAGCCAAGTTTCTAGCGCTTACAATGAGCAGTTCTTC.

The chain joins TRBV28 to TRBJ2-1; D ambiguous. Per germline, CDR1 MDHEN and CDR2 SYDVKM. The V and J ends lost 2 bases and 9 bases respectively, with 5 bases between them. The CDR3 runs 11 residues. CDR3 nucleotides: TGTGCCAGCAGTTTAGCTTTTGAGCAGTTCTTC. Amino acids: CASSLAFEQFF.

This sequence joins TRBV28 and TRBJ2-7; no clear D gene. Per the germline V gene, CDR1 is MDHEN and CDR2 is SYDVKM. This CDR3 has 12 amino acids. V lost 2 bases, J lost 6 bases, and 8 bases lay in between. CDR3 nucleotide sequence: TGTGCCAGCAGTTTACTTTTGCCCGAGCAGTACTTC. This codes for CASSLLLPEQYF.

CDR3 sequence reads: CASSIPEGREETQYF. In DNA, the CDR3 is TGTGCCAGCAGCATCCCGGAGGGGCGTGAAGAGACCCAGTACTTC. The chain uses TRBV7-9 and TRBJ2-5; a possible D gene is TRBD2 (6 bases). Germline V gene lookup returns CDR1 SEHNR and CDR2 FQNEAQ (reference sequence). The CDR3 runs to 15 residues. V was cut by 5 bases and J by 3 bases, with 16 bases left in between.

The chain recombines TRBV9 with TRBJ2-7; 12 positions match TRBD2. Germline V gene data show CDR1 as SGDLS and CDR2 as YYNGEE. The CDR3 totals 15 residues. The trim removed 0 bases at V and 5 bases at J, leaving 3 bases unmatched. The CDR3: CASSVDGLAGNEQYF. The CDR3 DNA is TGTGCCAGCAGCGTAGACGGACTAGCGGGAAACGAGCAGTACTTC.

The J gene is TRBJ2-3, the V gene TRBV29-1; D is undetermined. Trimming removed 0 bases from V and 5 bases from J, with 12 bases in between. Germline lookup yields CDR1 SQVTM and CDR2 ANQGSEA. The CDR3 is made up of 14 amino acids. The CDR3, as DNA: TGCAGCGTTGAAGAGGTACGAGTTGGAGATACGCAGTATTTT. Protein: CSVEEVRVGDTQYF.

Here the CDR3 DNA reads TGTGCCAGCAGCCCGCGACAGGACCGGAACACTGAAGCTTTCTTT. It translates to CASSPRQDRNTEAFF. This rearrangement joins TRBV9 to TRBJ1-1, with D possibly TRBD1 on 6 matching bases. CDR3 length equals 15 residues. V gave up 4 bases and J gave up 1 base, with 14 bases separating them. Germline assignment: CDR1 SGDLS and CDR2 YYNGEE.

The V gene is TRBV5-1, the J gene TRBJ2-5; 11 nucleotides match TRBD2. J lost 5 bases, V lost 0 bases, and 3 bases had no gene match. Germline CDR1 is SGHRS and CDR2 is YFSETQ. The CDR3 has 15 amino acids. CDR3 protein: CASSLGLAGRETQYF. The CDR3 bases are TGCGCCAGCAGCTTGGGACTAGCGGGAAGGGAGACCCAGTACTTC.